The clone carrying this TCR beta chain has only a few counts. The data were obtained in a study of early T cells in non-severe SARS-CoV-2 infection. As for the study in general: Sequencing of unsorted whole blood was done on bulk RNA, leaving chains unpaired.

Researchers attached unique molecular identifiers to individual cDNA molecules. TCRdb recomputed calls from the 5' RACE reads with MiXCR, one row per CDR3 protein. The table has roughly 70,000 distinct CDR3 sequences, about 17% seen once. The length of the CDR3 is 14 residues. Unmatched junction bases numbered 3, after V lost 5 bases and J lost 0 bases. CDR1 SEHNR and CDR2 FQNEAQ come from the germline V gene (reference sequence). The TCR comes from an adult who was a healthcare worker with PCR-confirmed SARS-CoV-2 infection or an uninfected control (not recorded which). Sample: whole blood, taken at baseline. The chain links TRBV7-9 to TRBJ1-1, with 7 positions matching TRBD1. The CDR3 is CASSLGQLNTEAFF. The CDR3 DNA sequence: TGTGCCAGCAGCCTGGGACAGCTGAACACTGAAGCTTTCTTT.